This T cell receptor beta chain was identified in a study of blood T cell repertoires in COVID-19. Looking at the study overall: PBMCs, B-cell-depleted T cells, or T cells were the source of the cDNA or gDNA that made up the material.

Participants had their cohort set by participant-reported clinical history. Before being deemed recovered, Cohort 3 donors had two negative PCRs, clearance, or symptom resolution. V was pared by 4 bases and J by 7 bases, with 13 bases between. Germline V gene data show CDR1 as SGHTA and CDR2 as FQGNSA. CDR3 length: 13 residues. Authors' methods: Estimation of nucleated cell counts was performed using reference gene primer amplification. Libraries were prepared by immunoSEQ multiplex PCR; TCRdb keeps only in-frame clonotypes and omits some of them. V and J calls and clone size are those listed in that table; D and trimming were worked out from the DNA. The repertoire holds about 190,000 clones, with around 85% as singletons.

Source material: PBMCs or T cells enriched from blood (not recorded which). V gene TRBV7-2 combines with J gene TRBJ1-2; maybe TRBD1 (6 bases). The TCR comes from a woman aged 30 to 39 who had recovered from COVID-19. CDR3 region: CASSYNRDTGYTF. In DNA form, the CDR3 reads TGTGCCAGCAGCTATAACAGGGATACTGGCTACACCTTC.